Sequencing of this TCR beta chain was carried out in a study of radiotherapy plus CTLA-4 blockade in lung cancer (dated by TCRdb to 2017 to 2018). Regarding the complete study: Among enrolled patients, under 20% had an objective response and 25% to 35% reached disease control.

The germline V gene encodes CDR1 MNHNY and CDR2 SVGAGI (reference sequence). The CDR3 runs 15 amino acids, cysteine and phenylalanine included. Left in the record is the CDR3 DNA by itself, 45 bases read in frame from the first base. V is pared back by 2 bases and J by 1 base, with 11 bases lying between the germline termini. A remark on this clone: Which antigen it targets is not known. No qualities accompany the bases; no much larger clone lies one base away. Other DNA sequences within the sample encode an identical CDR3.

Overall results and qualifications from the work: Increased serum interferon-beta after radiation, together with early dynamic changes in blood T cell clones, were reported to be the strongest predictors of response. TCR clones derived from tumors expanded in peripheral blood after treatment with radiotherapy and ipilimumab.

Libraries came from the immunoSEQ multiplex PCR assay. In TCRdb, the immuneACCESS table is reduced to in-frame sequences with V and J assigned. These tables do not hold every clone; where another copy was compared, an unresolved V gene accounts for under half, and the others remain unexplained. This sample lists roughly 120,000 clones; roughly 80% were detected once. Together, the top ten hold 5% to 5.5% of the sample. In this study, focal radiation therapy paired with CTLA-4 blockade (ipilimumab) was tested in patients who had chemo-refractory metastatic non-small-cell lung cancer. The rearrangement combines TRBV6-6 with TRBJ2-5; tentative D gene TRBD1, with 5 bases matching. The clonotype originates from a human donor with non-small cell lung cancer who had a partial response to radiotherapy plus ipilimumab. The sequencing here drew on peripheral blood, taken from a patient treated with radiotherapy plus ipilimumab. The CDR3 region reads CASSYNKGLQETQYF. The DNA is as follows: TGTGCCAGCAGTTACAATAAGGGGCTCCAAGAGACCCAGTACTTC.